This passage covers 24 T cell receptor beta chains from one sample sequenced in a study of CD8 T cells in Susac syndrome. The RNA input was about 0.5 to 1 ug, and it was reverse transcribed with random hexamers. TCRdb itself ran the immunoSEQ multiplex PCR reads through MiXCR, one entry per CDR3 protein. This table has 110,000 or so distinct CDR3 sequences, around 95% appearing once. Sequencing input: CD4+ T cells from PBMCs. All receptors derive from a human donor in good health.

This chain connects TRBV5-1 to TRBJ1-3; no firm D call. Germline CDR1 reads SGHRS; CDR2 reads YFSETQ. V was cut by 0 bases and J by 4 bases, with 11 bases left in between. This CDR3 comprises 15 residues. The CDR3 is CASSLGTQRGNTIYF. CDR3 sequence (DNA): TGCGCCAGCAGCTTGGGAACGCAGCGCGGAAACACCATATATTTT.

The chain employs TRBV18 and TRBJ2-2; possibly TRBD1 or TRBD2 for D (5 bases each). This CDR3 spans 15 amino acids. V was pared by 2 bases and J by 5 bases, with 12 bases between. Germline V gene lookup returns CDR1 KGHSH and CDR2 LQKENI. CDR3 nucleotide sequence: TGTGCCAGCTCACCATCTCAAGGGGAGACCGGGGAGCTGTTTTTT. Its translation: CASSPSQGETGELFF. Combining the CDR3 with reference TRBV18 and TRBJ2-2 gives the whole variable domain NAGVMQNPRHLVRRRGQEARLRCSPMKGHSHVYWYRQLPEEGLKFMVYLQKENIIDESGMPKERFSAEFPKEGPSILRIQQVVRGDSAAYFCASSPSQGETGELFFGEGSRLTVL.

This rearrangement joins TRBV12-3 or TRBV12-4 to TRBJ1-1; D gene unclear. The CDR3 contains 16 residues. Trimming shortened V by 6 bases and J by 4 bases, and 21 bases separated the two germline ends. The CDR3 DNA reads TGTGCCAGCAGCCCCGATGTTCGGAATTGGGGCACTGAAGCTTTCTTT. It translates to CASSPDVRNWGTEAFF.

The table lists this clonotype with a count of one. V is TRBV6-5 and J is TRBJ1-1, with D possibly matching TRBD1 (5 bases). The CDR3 loop spans 14 amino acids. V lost 2 bases to trimming and J lost 0 bases, with 7 bases between them. CDR1 is MNHEY and CDR2 is SVGAGI in the germline V gene. CDR3 DNA: TGTGCCAGCAGTTACGACAGTTTGAACACTGAAGCTTTCTTT. This codes for CASSYDSLNTEAFF.

This clonotype was recorded once. The chain has TRBV19 and TRBJ2-1; 11 bases align to TRBD2. V was clipped by 4 bases and J by 3 bases; unmatched bases: 5. The length of the CDR3 is 16 residues. Germline CDR1 and CDR2: LNHDA and SQIVND (reference sequence). This CDR3 reads CASSTETSGNYNEQFF. The DNA for the CDR3 is TGTGCCAGTAGTACCGAGACTAGCGGGAACTACAATGAGCAGTTCTTC.

The chain employs TRBV27 and TRBJ2-7, with 8 bases identical to TRBD1. V dropped 0 bases and J dropped 13; count of bases not matched to a gene: 8. The CDR3 consists of 13 residues. The germline V gene encodes CDR1 MNHEY and CDR2 SMNVEV (reference sequence). The CDR3 region is CASSLSRTGSNYF. CDR3 in DNA: TGTGCCAGCAGTTTATCCCGGACAGGGTCTAACTACTTC.

The chain joins TRBV4-3 to TRBJ1-5, with 10 bases identical to TRBD1. With V trimmed by 0 bases and J by 5 bases, 4 bases remained unmatched. This CDR3 has 16 residues. In germline, CDR1 is LGHNA, CDR2 YSLEER. The CDR3 DNA is TGCGCCAGCAGCCAAGATTGGGGACAGGGGCATCAGCCCCAGCATTTT. Amino acids: CASSQDWGQGHQPQHF.

J is TRBJ1-2 and V is TRBV6-6; tentative D call: TRBD1 (6 bases). Trimming removed 5 bases at V and 3 bases at J, with 13 bases between. The germline V gene has CDR1 MNHNY and CDR2 SVGAGI (reference sequence). This CDR3 has 14 amino acids. The CDR3 loop is CASSLQGWDYGYTF. The CDR3 coding sequence is TGTGCCAGCAGTCTACAGGGTTGGGACTATGGCTACACCTTC.

This chain joins TRBV3-1 and TRBJ2-4; D could derive from TRBD1 or TRBD2 (5 bases each). Germline CDR1 and CDR2: LGHDT and YNNKEL (reference sequence). The ends were cut back, 1 base at V and 5 bases at J, with 9 bases in the middle. The CDR3 is 14 residues long. The CDR3 here is CASSQVGRQNIQYF. The DNA of the CDR3 is TGTGCCAGCAGCCAAGTGGGACGACAAAACATTCAGTACTTC.

The chain recombines TRBV19 with TRBJ2-6; D ambiguous. From germline, CDR1 is LNHDA and CDR2 SQIVND (reference sequence). The CDR3 spans 16 residues. With 4 bases removed from V and 1 base from J, the gap between germline ends came to 11 bases. CDR3 sequence reads: CASSTPTASGANVLTF. The CDR3, as DNA: TGTGCCAGTAGTACCCCGACTGCATCTGGGGCCAACGTCCTGACTTTC.

The V call is TRBV7-2, the J call TRBJ2-1; a weak D match, TRBD1 (6 bases). The V end lost 5 bases, the J end lost 10 bases, and 21 bases lay between the germline ends. CDR3 length: 15 amino acids. The V gene's germline CDR1 is SGHTA and CDR2 FQGNSA. The CDR3 DNA follows: TGTGCCAGCAGCCCACATCCAAACAGGGTAGGGGAGCAGTTCTTC. Its protein product is CASSPHPNRVGEQFF.

The genes are TRBV7-9 and TRBJ2-5, with a possible D match to TRBD2 (6 bases). The CDR3 is made up of 14 amino acids. With 6 bases removed from V and 4 bases from J, the gap between germline ends came to 15 bases. From germline, CDR1 is SEHNR and CDR2 FQNEAQ (reference sequence). The CDR3: CASSPRLGTETQYF. The CDR3 DNA is TGTGCCAGCAGTCCCAGACTAGGGACAGAGACCCAGTACTTC.

V usage is TRBV2 and J usage is TRBJ2-2; TRBD2 matches at 9 bases. Germline values: CDR1 SNHLY, CDR2 FYNNEI. The junction had 9 bases not matched to a gene; V was cut back by 7 bases and J by 6 bases. The CDR3 has 15 residues. The CDR3 region is CASTIWLAGSGELFF. Written as DNA, the CDR3 is TGTGCCAGCACAATTTGGCTAGCGGGATCCGGGGAGCTGTTTTTT.

This rearrangement joins TRBV19 to TRBJ1-5; D unresolved. Trimming cost V 5 bases and J 4 bases, with 9 bases left between them. This CDR3 is 13 amino acids long. The germline gives CDR1 LNHDA, CDR2 SQIVND (reference sequence). CDR3 region: CASSPTPNQPQHF. The CDR3 bases are TGTGCCAGTAGTCCTACACCTAATCAGCCCCAGCATTTT.

The CDR3 sequence is CASSDGRMNTEAFF. Written as DNA, the CDR3 is TGTGCCAGCAGTGATGGCCGGATGAACACTGAAGCTTTCTTT. The genes are TRBV2 and TRBJ1-1; D is undetermined. The germline V gene has CDR1 SNHLY and CDR2 FYNNEI. This CDR3 region has 14 residues. V lost 3 bases and J lost 0, with 8 bases in between.

The genes are TRBV7-3 and TRBJ1-2; the D is unclear. Germline V gives CDR1 SGHTA, CDR2 FQGTGA. The length of the CDR3 is 13 residues. V shed 2 bases and J shed 7 bases, with 11 bases lying between them. The CDR3 spells CASSLGSHGGYTF. Here the CDR3 DNA reads TGTGCCAGCAGCTTAGGCAGTCATGGTGGCTACACCTTC.

The rearrangement uses TRBV30 and TRBJ1-5; TRBD1 might be the D (5 bases). The germline V gene has CDR1 GTSNPN and CDR2 SVGIG (reference sequence). The CDR3 is 15 amino acids. Trimming took 6 bases from V and 3 from J, leaving 18 bases between them. CDR3 DNA: TGTGCCTGTAGCGGACGGACAAGGGACAATCAGCCCCAGCATTTT. Its translation: CACSGRTRDNQPQHF.

The chain joins TRBV28 to TRBJ1-2; D remains unclear. The V end was cut by 11 bases, the J end by 8 bases, with 15 bases between. Per the germline V gene, CDR1 is MDHEN and CDR2 is SYDVKM. CDR3 length equals 11 residues. CDR3 sequence: CASSDPLGYTF. The CDR3 region has the DNA TGTGCCTCCTCCGACCCCTTGGGCTACACCTTC.

This chain uses TRBV23-1 with TRBJ2-7; 14 bases align to TRBD2. TRBV23-1 falls under the ORF class, with uncertain function. The CDR3 is 19 amino acids. V trimming: 7 bases; J trimming: 3 bases; junction bases outside the gene matches: 17. For the CDR3, the DNA is TGCGCCAGCAAACACCCTCGCAGGAACGGGACTAGCGGGAGCTACGAGCAGTACTTC. Encoded protein: CASKHPRRNGTSGSYEQYF.

This rearrangement joins TRBV6-2 or TRBV6-3 to TRBJ2-3; possible D gene TRBD2, 6 bases. Between the trimmed V and J ends, which lost 2 bases and 2 bases, there was a span of 14 bases. CDR3 length: 16 residues. Germline loops: CDR1 MNHEY, CDR2 SVGEGT. CDR3 amino acids: CASSYGGLDATDTQYF. The CDR3 DNA reads as TGTGCCAGCAGTTACGGGGGACTCGACGCCACAGATACGCAGTATTTT.

This clonotype was found a few times. V usage is TRBV6-5 and J usage is TRBJ2-1; 7 bases map to TRBD2. Germline CDR1 reads MNHEY; CDR2 reads SVGAGI. V lost 6 bases to trimming and J lost 1 base; unmatched junction nucleotides: 3. This CDR3 has 14 amino acids. The CDR3, as DNA: TGTGCCAGCAGCCGGACTAGTTCCTACAATGAGCAGTTCTTC. Translating gives CASSRTSSYNEQFF.

V gene TRBV7-2 combines with J gene TRBJ2-1; 8 bases match TRBD2. This CDR3 is 16 amino acids long. With V trimmed by 1 base and J by 6 bases, 8 bases remained unmatched. The germline V gene has CDR1 SGHTA and CDR2 FQGNSA. The CDR3 region has the DNA TGTGCCAGCAGCTTAGAGGGGACTAGGATGTCCAATGAGCAGTTCTTC. Translation: CASSLEGTRMSNEQFF. The full variable domain, completed using reference TRBV7-2 and TRBJ2-1, is GAGVSQSPSNKVTEKGKDVELRCDPISGHTALYWYRQSLGQGLEFLIYFQGNSAPDKSGLPSDRFSAERTGGSVSTLTIQRTQQEDSAVYLCASSLEGTRMSNEQFFGPGTRLTVL.

This chain links TRBV6-5 with TRBJ2-3; 12 bases align to TRBD2. The trim removed 6 bases at V and 5 bases at J, leaving 3 bases unmatched. The CDR3 sequence is 14 residues long. Germline assignment: CDR1 MNHEY and CDR2 SVGAGI. CDR3 sequence: CASRKLAGGDTQYF. CDR3 sequence (DNA): TGTGCCAGCAGAAAACTAGCGGGAGGAGATACGCAGTATTTT.

The chain couples TRBV25-1 to TRBJ1-2; D call uncertain. The germline gives CDR1 MGHDK, CDR2 SYGVNS. V shed 3 bases and J shed 4 bases, with 9 bases lying between them. This CDR3 contains 13 residues. The CDR3 loop reads CASSDQVGYGYTF. The CDR3 coding sequence is TGTGCCAGCAGTGACCAGGTGGGCTATGGCTACACCTTC.